This entry is about one TCR beta chain. The target antigen is unknown. Trimming at V came to 6 bases and at J to 7 bases, leaving 5 bases not matched to a gene. Germline V gene sequence: CDR1 KGHSH, CDR2 LQKENI. This CDR3 spans 15 amino acids. Naive CD4+ T cells were purified with Tregs depleted by CD25. Full-length variable regions came from constant-region reverse primers plus semi-nested Nested Universal Primer A PCR. Each CDR3 protein gets one entry after TCRdb re-called the 5' RACE reads with MiXCR. Here the sample spans tens of thousands of distinct CDR3 sequences, 15% to 20% being singletons. Study results and limitations: The TCR gene usage of tumor memory CD4+ T cells clustered together with blood and lymph node memory CD4+ cells and with lymph node naive CD4+ cells.

The chain has TRBV18 and TRBJ1-6, with 11 positions matching TRBD1. This TCR was sampled from a female donor with breast cancer. Sequencing used naive CD4+ T cells sorted from a lymph node. Subset denoted: naive CD4+ T cells, CD4+CD45RA+CD25-. The CDR3 nucleotides are TGTGCCAGCTCCCGGACAGGGGGCGAAAATTCACCCCTCCACTTT. This gives the protein CASSRTGGENSPLHF.